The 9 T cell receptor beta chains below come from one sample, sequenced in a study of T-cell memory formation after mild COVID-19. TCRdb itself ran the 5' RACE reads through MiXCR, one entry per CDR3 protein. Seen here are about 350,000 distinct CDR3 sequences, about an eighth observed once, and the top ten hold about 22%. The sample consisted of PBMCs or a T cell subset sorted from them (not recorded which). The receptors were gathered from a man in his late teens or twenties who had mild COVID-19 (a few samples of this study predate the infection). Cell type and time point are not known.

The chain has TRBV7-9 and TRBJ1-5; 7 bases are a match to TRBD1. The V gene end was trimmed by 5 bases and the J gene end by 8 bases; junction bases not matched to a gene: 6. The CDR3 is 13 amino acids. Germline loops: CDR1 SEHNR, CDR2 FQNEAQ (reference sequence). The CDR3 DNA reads TGTGCCAGCAGCGAAAGGGGGCTGGAGCCCCAGCATTTT. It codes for CASSERGLEPQHF.

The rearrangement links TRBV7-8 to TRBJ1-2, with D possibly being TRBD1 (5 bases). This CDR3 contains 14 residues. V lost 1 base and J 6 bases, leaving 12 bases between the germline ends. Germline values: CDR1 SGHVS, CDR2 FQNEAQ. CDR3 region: CASSLVTGADGYTF. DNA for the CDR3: TGTGCCAGCAGCTTAGTAACCGGGGCTGATGGCTACACCTTC. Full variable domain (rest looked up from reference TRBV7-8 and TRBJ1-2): GAGVSQSPRYKVAKRGQDVALRCDPISGHVSLFWYQQALGQGPEFLTYFQNEAQLDKSGLPSDRFFAERPEGSVSTLKIQRTQQEDSAVYLCASSLVTGADGYTFGSGTRLTVV.

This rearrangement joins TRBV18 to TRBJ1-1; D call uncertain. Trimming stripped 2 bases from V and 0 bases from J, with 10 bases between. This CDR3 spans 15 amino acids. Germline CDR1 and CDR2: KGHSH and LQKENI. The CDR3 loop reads CASSPNAEMNTEAFF. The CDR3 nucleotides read TGTGCCAGCTCACCAAACGCCGAGATGAACACTGAAGCTTTCTTT.

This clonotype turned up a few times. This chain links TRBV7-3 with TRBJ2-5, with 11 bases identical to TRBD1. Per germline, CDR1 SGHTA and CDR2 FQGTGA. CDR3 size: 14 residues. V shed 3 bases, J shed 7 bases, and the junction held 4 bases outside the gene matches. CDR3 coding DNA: TGTGCCAGCAGCTTGGACAGGGGGCAAAGGACCCAGTACTTC. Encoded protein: CASSLDRGQRTQYF.

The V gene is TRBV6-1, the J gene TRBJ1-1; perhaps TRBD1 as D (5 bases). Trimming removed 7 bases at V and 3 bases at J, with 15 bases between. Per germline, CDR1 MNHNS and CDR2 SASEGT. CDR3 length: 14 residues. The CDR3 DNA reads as TGTGCCAGCAACCGTAGGATGGGGGACACTGAAGCTTTCTTT. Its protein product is CASNRRMGDTEAFF.

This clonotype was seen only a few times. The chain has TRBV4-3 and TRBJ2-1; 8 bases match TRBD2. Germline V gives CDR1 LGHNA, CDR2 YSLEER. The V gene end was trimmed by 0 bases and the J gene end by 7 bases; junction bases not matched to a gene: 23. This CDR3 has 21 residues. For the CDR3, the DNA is TGCGCCAGCAGCCAAGACTTAACTAGTTATAGGACTAGCCCACTTAGGAATGAGCAGTTCTTC. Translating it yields CASSQDLTSYRTSPLRNEQFF.

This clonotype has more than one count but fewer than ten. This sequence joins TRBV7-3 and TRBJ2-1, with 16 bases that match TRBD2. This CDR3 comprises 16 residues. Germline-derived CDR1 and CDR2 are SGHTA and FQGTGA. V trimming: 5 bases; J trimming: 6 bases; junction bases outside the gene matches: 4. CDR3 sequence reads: CASSPGLAGGGNEQFF. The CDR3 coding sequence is TGTGCCAGCAGCCCGGGACTAGCGGGGGGGGGCAATGAGCAGTTCTTC.

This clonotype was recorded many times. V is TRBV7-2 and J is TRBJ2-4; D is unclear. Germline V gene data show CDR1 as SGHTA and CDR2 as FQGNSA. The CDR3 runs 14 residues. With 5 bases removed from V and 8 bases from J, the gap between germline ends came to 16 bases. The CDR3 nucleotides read TGTGCCAGCAGCGCCGCGTCGGTGGTAGACATTCAGTACTTC. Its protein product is CASSAASVVDIQYF. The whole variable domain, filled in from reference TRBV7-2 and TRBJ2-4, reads GAGVSQSPSNKVTEKGKDVELRCDPISGHTALYWYRQSLGQGLEFLIYFQGNSAPDKSGLPSDRFSAERTGGSVSTLTIQRTQQEDSAVYLCASSAASVVDIQYFGAGTRLSVL.

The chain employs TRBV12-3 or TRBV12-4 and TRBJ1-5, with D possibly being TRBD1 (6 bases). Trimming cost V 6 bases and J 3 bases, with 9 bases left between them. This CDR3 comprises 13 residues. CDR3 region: CASRTGPNQPQHF. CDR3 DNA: TGTGCCAGCAGAACAGGGCCCAATCAGCCCCAGCATTTT.